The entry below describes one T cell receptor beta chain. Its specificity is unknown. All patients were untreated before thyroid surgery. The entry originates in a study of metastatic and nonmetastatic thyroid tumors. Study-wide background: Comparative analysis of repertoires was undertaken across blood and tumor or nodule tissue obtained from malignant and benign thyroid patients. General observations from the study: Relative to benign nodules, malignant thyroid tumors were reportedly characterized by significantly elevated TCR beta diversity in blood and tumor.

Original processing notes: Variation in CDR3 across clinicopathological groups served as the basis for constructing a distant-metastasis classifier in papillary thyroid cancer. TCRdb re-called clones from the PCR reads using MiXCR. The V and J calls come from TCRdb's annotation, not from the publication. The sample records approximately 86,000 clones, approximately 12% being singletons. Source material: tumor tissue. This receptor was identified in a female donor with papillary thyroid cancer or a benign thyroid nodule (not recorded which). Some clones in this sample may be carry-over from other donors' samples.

CDR3 sequence (DNA): TGCAGTGCCAACAGGCTCAGTAAAGGACTAGCGGGAGATTACTACAATGAGCAGTTCTTC. Encoded protein: CSANRLSKGLAGDYYNEQFF. The chain has TRBV20-1 and TRBJ2-1, with 13 nucleotides matching TRBD2. The length of the CDR3 is 20 residues. CDR1 is DFQATT and CDR2 is SNEGSKA in the germline V gene (reference sequence). The junction had 20 bases not matched to a gene; V was cut back by 6 bases and J by 3 bases.